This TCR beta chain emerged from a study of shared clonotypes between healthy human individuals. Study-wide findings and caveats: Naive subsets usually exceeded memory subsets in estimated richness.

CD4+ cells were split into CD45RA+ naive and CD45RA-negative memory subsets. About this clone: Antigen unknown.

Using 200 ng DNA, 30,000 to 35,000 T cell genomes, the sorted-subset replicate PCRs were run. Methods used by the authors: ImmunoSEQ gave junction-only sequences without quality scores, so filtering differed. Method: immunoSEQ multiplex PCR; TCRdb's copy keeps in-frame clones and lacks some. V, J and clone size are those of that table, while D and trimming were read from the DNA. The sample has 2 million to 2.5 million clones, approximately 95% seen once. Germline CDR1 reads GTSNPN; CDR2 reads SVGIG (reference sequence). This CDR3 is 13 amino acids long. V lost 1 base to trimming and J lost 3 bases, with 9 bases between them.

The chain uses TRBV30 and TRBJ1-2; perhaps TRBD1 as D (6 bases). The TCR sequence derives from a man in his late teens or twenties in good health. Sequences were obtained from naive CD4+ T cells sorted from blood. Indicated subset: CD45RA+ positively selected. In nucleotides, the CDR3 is TGTGCCTGGAGTGACAGGGCGGACTATGGCTACACCTTC. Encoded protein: CAWSDRADYGYTF.